This T cell receptor beta chain is drawn from a study of OX40 agonist ivuxolimab in advanced cancers. At the level of the study: The group had a mean age of 60 years, ranged from about 20 to 80, and was roughly 80% male.

Points from the study as a whole: Clones of CD4+ and CD8+ blood T cells grew by week 6 at doses of 0.1 to 3.0 mg/kg.

Germline V lookup: CDR1 SGHNT, CDR2 YYREEE (reference sequence). V gave up 4 bases and J gave up 2 bases; unmatched junction bases: 8. The CDR3 has 15 residues. Clones were sequenced by immunoSEQ multiplex PCR, and TCRdb holds only the in-frame ones, with some missing. The profile shows 15,000 to 17,000 clones, roughly three quarters of them singletons. Collection of blood occurred at baseline, at cycle 4 day 1, and at cycle 7 day 1. As to this clone: Its antigen remains unknown.

Sequences were derived from CD4+ or CD8+ T cells sorted from blood, sampled in a trial of the OX40 agonist ivuxolimab. The TCR was taken from an adult with an advanced solid tumor such as melanoma, head and neck, liver or kidney cancer. The chain is built from TRBV5-4 and TRBJ2-7, with 8 bases lining up with TRBD1. CDR3 DNA sequence: TGTGCCAGCAGCGCAAGGACAGGGTTAGCCTACGAGCAGTACTTC. This encodes CASSARTGLAYEQYF.